This paragraph covers one T cell receptor (beta chain) sequence. The assay was immunoSEQ multiplex PCR, and TCRdb's table has in-frame clones only and misses some. The table lists roughly 63,000 clones, roughly 93% of them singletons. CDR3 size: 15 residues. In germline, CDR1 is SGDLS, CDR2 YYNGEE. V gave up 3 bases and J gave up 0 bases, with 9 bases separating them. The sample originates from a study of T cell changes during pregnancy in multiple sclerosis. The input for sequencing was CD8+ T cells from peripheral blood mononuclear cells, taken in the second trimester of pregnancy. V gene TRBV9 combines with J gene TRBJ1-4; D unresolved. The source is a female donor with multiple sclerosis, enrolled in a pregnancy study. The CDR3 region has the DNA TGTGCCAGCAGCGCAAGCGGTGCAACTAATGAAAAACTGTTTTTT. Its protein product is CASSASGATNEKLFF. The variable domain in full, completed from reference TRBV9 and TRBJ1-4, reads DSGVTQTPKHLITATGQRVTLRCSPRSGDLSVYWYQQSLDQGLQFLIQYYNGEERAKGNILERFSAQQFPDLHSELNLSSLELGDSALYFCASSASGATNEKLFFGSGTQLSVL.